Following are 5 T cell receptor beta chains from one sample sequenced in a study of type 1 regulatory T cells. MiXCR, run by TCRdb on the reads, gives a single entry per CDR3 protein. This repertoire shows about 100,000 distinct CDR3 sequences, roughly 28% found once; its top ten account for approximately 2.2%. The sequenced sample was CD4+ T cells, either the whole sample or a sorted fraction (not recorded which). The receptors here all came from a human donor in good health.

This clonotype was found many times. The gene calls are TRBV7-2 and TRBJ2-7; 9 nucleotides align to TRBD2. Germline assignment: CDR1 SGHTA and CDR2 FQGNSA. Trimming at V came to 5 bases and at J to 3 bases, leaving 8 bases not matched to a gene. This CDR3 comprises 15 residues. The CDR3 loop is CASSTSSGSLYEQYF. The CDR3 nucleotides are TGTGCCAGCAGCACTAGTAGCGGGAGCCTCTACGAGCAGTACTTC.

The chain is built from TRBV11-3 and TRBJ2-2; D not resolved. The CDR3 extends over 15 amino acids. Germline assignment: CDR1 SGHNT and CDR2 YENEEA. V lost 1 base, J lost 0 bases, and 6 bases lay in between. CDR3 DNA sequence: TGTGCCAGCAGCTTAGGTCCCGCGAACACCGGGGAGCTGTTTTTT. It specifies CASSLGPANTGELFF.

The V and J genes are TRBV20-1 and TRBJ2-3; the match to TRBD2 covers 7 bases. J was trimmed by 3 bases and V by 0 bases; bases with no gene match: 6. The CDR3 is made up of 15 amino acids. The germline V gene encodes CDR1 DFQATT and CDR2 SNEGSKA (reference sequence). This CDR3 is CSARDPGGVTDTQYF. The CDR3 DNA is TGCAGTGCTAGAGATCCGGGGGGAGTGACAGATACGCAGTATTTT.

This clonotype has ten or more counts. The chain joins TRBV18 to TRBJ2-7; 8 bases match TRBD1. The V gene end was trimmed by 3 bases and the J gene end by 3 bases; junction bases not matched to a gene: 4. The CDR3 sequence is 14 residues long. CDR1 is KGHSH and CDR2 is LQKENI in the germline V gene. CDR3 nucleotides: TGTGCCAGCTCACCCGACAGGGGCAGCTACGAGCAGTACTTC. It is translated as CASSPDRGSYEQYF.

The CDR3 nucleotides read TGCAGTGCTAGTGGGGAGTTCGTCGAGCAGTACTTC. Residues: CSASGEFVEQYF. The chain links TRBV20-1 to TRBJ2-7, with D possibly being TRBD2 (5 bases). Trimming cost V 3 bases and J 6 bases, with 12 bases left between them. Germline V gene data show CDR1 as DFQATT and CDR2 as SNEGSKA (reference sequence). This CDR3 is 12 amino acids long.